This entry concerns a single T cell receptor beta chain. Its specificity is not known. There are 16 residues in the CDR3. The V gene end was trimmed by 0 bases and the J gene end by 7 bases; junction bases not matched to a gene: 9. Germline V gene lookup returns CDR1 MGHRA and CDR2 YSYEKL. This entry is derived from a study of beta chain features in type 1 diabetes. Study-wide background: The patients were much like the healthy donors in age, gender and cell yields. Study-level findings and limits: Fewer insertions but more deletions were seen at VDJ junctions in type 1 diabetes patients. In all four CD4+ subsets, TCRB CDR3 length was significantly, moderately reduced in type 1 diabetes.

Every bit of the isolated RNA underwent reverse transcription, so sequencing read expressed TCRB transcripts. Some clones are missing from TCRdb's copy, which holds only in-frame ones; the method was immunoSEQ multiplex PCR. The repertoire holds hundreds of thousands of clones, over 12% seen once, with less than 0.04% in the top ten. Every sorted population was more than 95% pure. This clonotype was obtained from a man between 18 and 29 years old with type 1 diabetes. V gene TRBV4-1 combines with J gene TRBJ2-5, with 9 bases that match TRBD2. Specimen: naive CD4+ T cells from blood. Written as DNA, the CDR3 is TGCGCCAGCAGCCAAGACGAGAGTAGCGGGGGTGGGACCCAGTACTTC. Protein: CASSQDESSGGGTQYF.